This TCR beta chain was documented in a study of shared clonotypes between healthy human individuals. TCRdb's copy holds only in-frame clones and misses some; the assay was immunoSEQ multiplex PCR. The data show around 1.6 million clones, 95% to 99% seen once. V lost 3 bases and J 5 bases, leaving 12 bases between the germline ends. The CDR3 is 14 amino acids. CDR1 SGHAT and CDR2 FQNNGV come from the germline V gene. This sequence was found in a man younger than 45 in good health. The V call is TRBV11-2, the J call TRBJ2-3; D unresolved. The sample was naive CD4+ T cells sorted from blood. Sample subset: CD45RA+ positively selected. CDR3 nucleotide sequence: TGTGCCAGCAGCTTGTCAAGGGCTAGAGATACGCAGTATTTT. Its translation: CASSLSRARDTQYF.